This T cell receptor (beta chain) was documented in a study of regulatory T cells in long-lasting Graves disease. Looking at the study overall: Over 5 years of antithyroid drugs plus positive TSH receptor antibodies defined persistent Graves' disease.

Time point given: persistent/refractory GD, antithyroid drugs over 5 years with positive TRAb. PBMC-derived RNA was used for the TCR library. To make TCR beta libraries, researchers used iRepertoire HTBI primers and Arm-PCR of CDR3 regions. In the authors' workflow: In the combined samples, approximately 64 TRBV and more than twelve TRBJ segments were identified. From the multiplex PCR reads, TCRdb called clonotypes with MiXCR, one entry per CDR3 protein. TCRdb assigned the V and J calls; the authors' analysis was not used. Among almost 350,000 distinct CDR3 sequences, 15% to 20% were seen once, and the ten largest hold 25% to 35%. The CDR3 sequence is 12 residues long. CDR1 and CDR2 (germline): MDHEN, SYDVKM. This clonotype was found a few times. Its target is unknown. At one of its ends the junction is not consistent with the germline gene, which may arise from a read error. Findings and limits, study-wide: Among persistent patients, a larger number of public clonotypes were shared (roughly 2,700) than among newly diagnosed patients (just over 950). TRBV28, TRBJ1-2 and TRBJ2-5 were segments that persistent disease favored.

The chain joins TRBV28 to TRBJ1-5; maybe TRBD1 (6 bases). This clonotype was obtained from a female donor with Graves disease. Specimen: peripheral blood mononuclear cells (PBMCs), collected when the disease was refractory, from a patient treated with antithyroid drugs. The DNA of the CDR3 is TGTGTCAGCAAGAGGGGGAATCAGCCCCAGCATTTT. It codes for CVSKRGNQPQHF.